This passage covers 17 T cell receptor beta chains from one sample sequenced in a study of blood T cell repertoires in COVID-19. TCRdb keeps only in-frame clones here, not all; method: immunoSEQ multiplex PCR. The data show approximately 310,000 clones, with 85% seen just once and around 1.8% held by the top ten. Input material: PBMCs or T cells enriched from blood (not recorded which). Every receptor here comes from a woman aged 25 to 39 who had been exposed to COVID-19.

The chain employs TRBV2 and TRBJ1-2, with 7 bases matching TRBD1. The CDR3 covers 13 residues. Germline assignment: CDR1 SNHLY and CDR2 FYNNEI. V was clipped by 7 bases and J by 4 bases; unmatched bases: 6. CDR3 sequence: CASNNRGGYGYTF. CDR3 DNA sequence: TGTGCCAGCAACAACAGGGGTGGCTATGGCTACACCTTC.

The chain employs TRBV23-1 and TRBJ2-4, with D possibly being TRBD1 (6 bases). TRBV23-1 is an ORF for which the function is uncertain. The V gene lost 6 bases and the J gene lost 0 bases, with 9 bases spanning the gap. There are 14 residues in the CDR3. The CDR3 protein is CASRNRVAKNIQYF. The CDR3 DNA reads TGCGCCAGCAGAAACAGGGTAGCCAAAAACATTCAGTACTTC.

The J gene is TRBJ2-2, the V gene TRBV18, with no clear D. The CDR3 runs 15 residues. CDR1 and CDR2 (germline): KGHSH, LQKENI. Trimming removed 0 bases at V and 4 bases at J, with 9 bases between. CDR3 DNA: TGTGCCAGCTCACCACCGATCCAGGTCACCGGGGAGCTGTTTTTT. This encodes CASSPPIQVTGELFF.

The rearrangement uses TRBV2 and TRBJ2-1; perhaps TRBD2 as D (6 bases). This CDR3 contains 16 residues. Germline loops: CDR1 SNHLY, CDR2 FYNNEI. The V end was cut by 5 bases, the J end by 3 bases, with 17 bases between. The CDR3 coding sequence is TGTGCCAGCAGTCCGGGGGACGGGAGCTACTACAATGAGCAGTTCTTC. Translating it yields CASSPGDGSYYNEQFF.

The V call is TRBV5-4, the J call TRBJ2-3; D is uncertain. V was clipped by 0 bases and J by 8 bases, with 13 bases between them. Germline CDR1 SGHNT, CDR2 YYREEE (reference sequence). The CDR3 covers 14 residues. This chain's CDR3 is CASSLDSQIGTQYF. The CDR3 DNA reads as TGTGCCAGCAGCTTGGATTCACAGATAGGTACGCAGTATTTT. Complete variable domain (other parts from reference TRBV5-4 and TRBJ2-3): ETGVTQSPTHLIKTRGQQVTLRCSSQSGHNTVSWYQQALGQGPQFIFQYYREEENGRGNFPPRFSGLQFPNYSSELNVNALELDDSALYLCASSLDSQIGTQYFGPGTRLTVL.

This chain connects TRBV30 to TRBJ2-1, with 12 bases that match TRBD1. The ends lost 2 bases at V and 4 bases at J; junction bases unmatched: 18. This CDR3 region has 20 residues. CDR1 is GTSNPN, CDR2 SVGIG, per germline (reference sequence). The CDR3, as DNA: TGTGCCTGGAGTCCCCTCCCGGGACAGGGGGCTAAGTTTGCATACAATGAGCAGTTCTTC. Translating gives CAWSPLPGQGAKFAYNEQFF.

The V call is TRBV5-1, the J call TRBJ2-2; D not resolved. This CDR3 has 15 amino acids. The germline gives CDR1 SGHRS, CDR2 YFSETQ. Trimming shortened V by 0 bases and J by 6 bases, and 12 bases separated the two germline ends. In nucleotides, the CDR3 is TGCGCCAGCAGCTTGGGCCAGGATCGGTCCGGGGAGCTGTTTTTT. This encodes CASSLGQDRSGELFF. Drawing the rest from reference TRBV5-1 and TRBJ2-2, the complete variable domain is KAGVTQTPRYLIKTRGQQVTLSCSPISGHRSVSWYQQTPGQGLQFLFEYFSETQRNKGNFPGRFSGRQFSNSRSEMNVSTLELGDSALYLCASSLGQDRSGELFFGEGSRLTVL.

V usage is TRBV28 and J usage is TRBJ2-7, with TRBD2 identical over 8 bases. This CDR3 contains 13 residues. Germline-derived CDR1 and CDR2 are MDHEN and SYDVKM. Unmatched junction bases numbered 2, after V lost 7 bases and J lost 0 bases. The chain's CDR3 is CASNSGGSYEQYF. Here the CDR3 DNA reads TGTGCCAGCAACAGCGGGGGCTCCTACGAGCAGTACTTC.

The V gene is TRBV28, the J gene TRBJ2-1, with 7 bases identical to TRBD1. This CDR3 region has 12 residues. V lost 4 bases, J lost 12 bases, and 6 bases stayed unmatched. Germline CDR1 reads MDHEN; CDR2 reads SYDVKM. The CDR3 loop is CASSSWDSGQFF. The CDR3 DNA reads TGTGCCAGCAGTTCATGGGACAGCGGGCAGTTCTTC.

The CDR3 reads CASSLGSIAGGNQETQYF. In nucleotides, the CDR3 is TGTGCCAGCAGTTTGGGTTCGATAGCGGGAGGGAATCAAGAGACCCAGTACTTC. This chain connects TRBV28 to TRBJ2-5; 11 bases align to TRBD2. V was pared by 3 bases and J by 2 bases, with 11 bases of the junction left unmatched. The V gene's germline CDR1 is MDHEN and CDR2 SYDVKM. The CDR3 is 18 amino acids.

This sequence joins TRBV4-1 and TRBJ1-5, with D possibly being TRBD1 (5 bases). Germline V CDR1 and CDR2: MGHRA, YSYEKL. The CDR3 spans 14 residues. Trimming took 5 bases from V and 6 from J, leaving 14 bases between them. CDR3 region: CASSSSGGGQPQHF. For the CDR3, the DNA is TGCGCCAGCAGCTCAAGCGGGGGGGGTCAGCCCCAGCATTTT.

In its sample, this clone was seen once. V is TRBV30 and J is TRBJ1-4, with TRBD1 identical over 7 bases. Trimming at V came to 2 bases and at J to 4 bases, leaving 7 bases not matched to a gene. Germline CDR1 and CDR2: GTSNPN and SVGIG (reference sequence). This CDR3 is built from 15 residues. CDR3 protein: CAWSYGQAFNEKLFF. The CDR3 coding sequence is TGTGCCTGGAGTTATGGACAGGCCTTTAATGAAAAACTGTTTTTT.

The chain links TRBV5-1 to TRBJ2-3, with D uncertain. CDR1 is SGHRS and CDR2 is YFSETQ in the germline V gene. This CDR3 comprises 13 residues. Deletions cut 4 bases from V and 4 bases from J, with 10 bases between. In DNA, the CDR3 is TGCGCCAGCAGCCGAATACCGGCAGATACGCAGTATTTT. Translating it yields CASSRIPADTQYF.

This chain connects TRBV30 to TRBJ2-1, with D perhaps TRBD1 (7 bases). CDR1 GTSNPN and CDR2 SVGIG come from the germline V gene (reference sequence). CDR3 length equals 15 residues. Deletions cut 4 bases from V and 8 bases from J, with 21 bases between. For the CDR3, the DNA is TGTGCCTGGACACGGGGGCCAGGGGGTTTGGATGAGCAGTTCTTC. Translation gives CAWTRGPGGLDEQFF. Drawing the rest from reference TRBV30 and TRBJ2-1, the complete variable domain is SQTIHQWPATLVQPVGSPLSLECTVEGTSNPNLYWYRQAAGRGLQLLFYSVGIGQISSEVPQNLSASRPQDRQFILSSKKLLLSDSGFYLCAWTRGPGGLDEQFFGPGTRLTVL.

This chain joins TRBV7-9 and TRBJ2-6; the D gene is possibly TRBD1 (6 bases). Germline V gene lookup returns CDR1 SEHNR and CDR2 FQNEAQ (reference sequence). The CDR3 runs 18 residues. Deletions cut 5 bases from V and 0 bases from J, with 17 bases between. CDR3 amino acids: CASSGTGTPVSGANVLTF. The CDR3 bases are TGTGCCAGCAGCGGAACCGGGACACCCGTCTCTGGGGCCAACGTCCTGACTTTC. Variable domain in full (rest from reference TRBV7-9 and TRBJ2-6): DTGVSQNPRHKITKRGQNVTFRCDPISEHNRLYWYRQTLGQGPEFLTYFQNEAQLEKSRLLSDRFSAERPKGSFSTLEIQRTEQGDSAMYLCASSGTGTPVSGANVLTFGAGSRLTVL.

The chain has TRBV5-4 and TRBJ2-5, with TRBD1 matching over 7 bases. The J segment lost 3 bases and the V segment lost 3 bases, leaving 5 bases of the junction unmatched. The CDR3 runs to 14 residues. Per germline, CDR1 SGHNT and CDR2 YYREEE (reference sequence). This CDR3 reads CASSSTGKEETQYF. The CDR3 nucleotides read TGTGCCAGCAGCTCGACAGGGAAGGAAGAGACCCAGTACTTC.

V and J are TRBV5-1 and TRBJ2-5, with 7 bases aligning to TRBD1. The ends lost 3 bases at V and 5 bases at J; junction bases unmatched: 7. Germline CDR1 is SGHRS and CDR2 is YFSETQ. CDR3 size: 14 residues. The CDR3 region is CASSSGTASETQYF. The CDR3 DNA follows: TGCGCCAGCAGCTCCGGGACAGCATCCGAGACCCAGTACTTC.